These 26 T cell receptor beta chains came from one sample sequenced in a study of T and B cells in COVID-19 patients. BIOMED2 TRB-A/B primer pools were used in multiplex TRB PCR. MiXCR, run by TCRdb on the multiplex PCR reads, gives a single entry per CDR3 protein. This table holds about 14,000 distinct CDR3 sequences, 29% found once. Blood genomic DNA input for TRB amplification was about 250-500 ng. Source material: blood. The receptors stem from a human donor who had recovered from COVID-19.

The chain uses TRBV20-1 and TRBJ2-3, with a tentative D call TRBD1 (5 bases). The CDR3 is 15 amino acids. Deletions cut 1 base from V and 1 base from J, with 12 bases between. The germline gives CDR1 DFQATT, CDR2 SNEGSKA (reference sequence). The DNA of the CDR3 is TGCAGTGCTAGAGGGGCCCTCAGGGGCACAGATACGCAGTATTTT. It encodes CSARGALRGTDTQYF.

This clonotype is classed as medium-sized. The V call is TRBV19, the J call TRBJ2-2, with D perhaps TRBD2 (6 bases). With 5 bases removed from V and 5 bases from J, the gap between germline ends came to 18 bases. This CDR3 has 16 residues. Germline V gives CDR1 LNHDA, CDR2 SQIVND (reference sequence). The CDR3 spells CASSPPPTGTTGELFF. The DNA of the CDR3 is TGTGCCAGTAGTCCCCCTCCGACGGGGACTACCGGGGAGCTGTTTTTT.

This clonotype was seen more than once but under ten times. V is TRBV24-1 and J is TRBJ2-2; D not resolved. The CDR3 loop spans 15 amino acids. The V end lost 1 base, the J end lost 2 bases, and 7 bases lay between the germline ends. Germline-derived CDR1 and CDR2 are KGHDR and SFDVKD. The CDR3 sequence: CATSDLSGNTGELFF. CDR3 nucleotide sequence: TGTGCCACCAGTGATTTAAGTGGCAACACCGGGGAGCTGTTTTTT.

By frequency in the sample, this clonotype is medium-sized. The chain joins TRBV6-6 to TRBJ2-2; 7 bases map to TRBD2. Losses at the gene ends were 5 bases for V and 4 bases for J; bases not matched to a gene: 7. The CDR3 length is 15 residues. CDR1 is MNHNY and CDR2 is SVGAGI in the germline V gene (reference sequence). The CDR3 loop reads CASSQPGLPTGELFF. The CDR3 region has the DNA TGTGCCAGCAGTCAACCGGGACTACCCACCGGGGAGCTGTTTTTT.

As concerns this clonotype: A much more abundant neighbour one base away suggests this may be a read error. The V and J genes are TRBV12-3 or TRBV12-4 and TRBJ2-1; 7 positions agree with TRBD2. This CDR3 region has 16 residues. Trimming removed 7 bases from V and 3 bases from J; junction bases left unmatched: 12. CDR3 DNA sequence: TGTGCCAGCACTACTTGGGCTAGCGGAAACTACAATGAGCAGTTCTTC. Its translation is CASTTWASGNYNEQFF.

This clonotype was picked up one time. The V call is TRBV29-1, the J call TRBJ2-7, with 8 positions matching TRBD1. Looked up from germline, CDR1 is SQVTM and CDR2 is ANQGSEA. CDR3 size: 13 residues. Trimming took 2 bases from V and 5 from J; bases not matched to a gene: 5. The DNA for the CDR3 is TGCAGCGTTGAACAGGGGGCTATGGACGAGCAGTACTTC. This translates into CSVEQGAMDEQYF.

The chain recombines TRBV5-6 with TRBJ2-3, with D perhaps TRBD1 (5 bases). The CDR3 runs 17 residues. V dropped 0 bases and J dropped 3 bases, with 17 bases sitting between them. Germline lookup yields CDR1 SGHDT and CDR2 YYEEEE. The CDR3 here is CASSLAPLRDGTDTQYF. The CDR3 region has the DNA TGTGCCAGCAGCTTGGCTCCCCTCAGGGATGGGACAGATACGCAGTATTTT.

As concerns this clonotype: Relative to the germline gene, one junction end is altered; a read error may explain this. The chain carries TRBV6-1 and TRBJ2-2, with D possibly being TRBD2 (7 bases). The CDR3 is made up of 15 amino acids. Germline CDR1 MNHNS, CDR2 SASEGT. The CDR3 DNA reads TGTGCCAGCCAATGGGGGAGGGGGGGGGCCGGGGAGCTGCTTTTT. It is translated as CASQWGRGGAGELLF.

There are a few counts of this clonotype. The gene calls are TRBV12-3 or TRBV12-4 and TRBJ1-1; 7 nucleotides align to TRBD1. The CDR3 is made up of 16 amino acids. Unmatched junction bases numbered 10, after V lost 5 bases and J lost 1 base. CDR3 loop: CASSPVRTGRNTEAFF. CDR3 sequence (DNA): TGTGCCAGCAGTCCTGTGAGGACAGGACGGAACACTGAAGCTTTCTTT.

CDR3 sequence: CASSLRGRGNTIYF. The CDR3 DNA follows: TGTGCCAGCAGCTTACGGGGTCGAGGGAACACCATATATTTT. This rearrangement joins TRBV13 to TRBJ1-3; D ambiguous. V was trimmed by 2 bases and J by 7 bases, leaving 12 bases between them. Per germline, CDR1 PRHDT and CDR2 FYEKMQ (reference sequence). The CDR3 contains 14 residues. The full variable domain, completed using reference TRBV13 and TRBJ1-3, is AAGVIQSPRHLIKEKRETATLKCYPIPRHDTVYWYQQGPGQDPQFLISFYEKMQSDKGSIPDRFSAQQFSDYHSELNMSSLELGDSALYFCASSLRGRGNTIYFGEGSWLTVV.

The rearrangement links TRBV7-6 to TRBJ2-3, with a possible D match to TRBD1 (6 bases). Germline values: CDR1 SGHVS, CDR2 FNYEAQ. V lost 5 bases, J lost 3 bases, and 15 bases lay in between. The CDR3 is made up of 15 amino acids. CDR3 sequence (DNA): TGTGCCAGCAGCCCTTCGAGGGGGATTACAGATACGCAGTATTTT. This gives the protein CASSPSRGITDTQYF.

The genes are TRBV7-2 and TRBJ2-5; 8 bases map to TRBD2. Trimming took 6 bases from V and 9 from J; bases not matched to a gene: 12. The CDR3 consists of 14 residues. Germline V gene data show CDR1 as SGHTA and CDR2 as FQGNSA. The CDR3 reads CASSSFDISGAQYF. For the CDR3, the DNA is TGTGCCAGCAGTTCTTTTGACATTAGCGGGGCCCAGTACTTC.

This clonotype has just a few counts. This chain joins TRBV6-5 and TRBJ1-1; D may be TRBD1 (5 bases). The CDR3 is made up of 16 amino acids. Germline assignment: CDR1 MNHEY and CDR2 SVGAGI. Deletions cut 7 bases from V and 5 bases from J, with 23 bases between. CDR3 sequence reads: CASTSRRGRMGTEAFF. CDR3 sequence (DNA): TGTGCCAGCACCTCGAGGCGGGGCCGGATGGGGACTGAAGCTTTCTTT.

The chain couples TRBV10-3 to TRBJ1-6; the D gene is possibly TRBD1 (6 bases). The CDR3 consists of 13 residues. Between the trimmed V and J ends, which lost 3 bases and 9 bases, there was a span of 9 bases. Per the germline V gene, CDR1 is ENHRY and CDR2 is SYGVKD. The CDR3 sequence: CAISDQGLSPLHF. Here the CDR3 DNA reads TGTGCCATCAGTGATCAGGGGCTTTCACCCCTCCACTTT.

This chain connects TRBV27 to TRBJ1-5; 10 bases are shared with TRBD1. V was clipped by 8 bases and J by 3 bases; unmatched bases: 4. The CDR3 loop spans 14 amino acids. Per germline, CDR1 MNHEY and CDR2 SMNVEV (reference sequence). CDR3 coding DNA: TGTGCCAGCGGTGACAGGGGGCCCAATCAGCCCCAGCATTTT. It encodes CASGDRGPNQPQHF.

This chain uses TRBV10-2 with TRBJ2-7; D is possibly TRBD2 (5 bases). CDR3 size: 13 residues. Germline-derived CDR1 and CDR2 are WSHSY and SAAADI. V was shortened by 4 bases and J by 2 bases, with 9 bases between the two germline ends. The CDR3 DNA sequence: TGCGCCAGCAGTGTTACTAGTCCCTACGAGCAGTACTTC. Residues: CASSVTSPYEQYF.

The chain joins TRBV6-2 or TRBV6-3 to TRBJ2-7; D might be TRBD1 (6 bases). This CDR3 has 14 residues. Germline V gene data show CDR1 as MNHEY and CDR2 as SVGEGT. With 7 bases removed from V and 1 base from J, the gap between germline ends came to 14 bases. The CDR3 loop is CASTRDGQSYEQYF. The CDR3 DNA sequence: TGTGCCAGCACCCGAGATGGACAGTCCTACGAGCAGTACTTC.

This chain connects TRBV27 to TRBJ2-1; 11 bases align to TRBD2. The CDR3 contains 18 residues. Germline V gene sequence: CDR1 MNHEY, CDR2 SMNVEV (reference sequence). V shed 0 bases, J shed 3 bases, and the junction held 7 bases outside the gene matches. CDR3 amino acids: CASSLSSAGTSGYNEQFF. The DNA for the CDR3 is TGTGCCAGCAGTTTATCTAGTGCCGGGACTAGCGGCTACAATGAGCAGTTCTTC.

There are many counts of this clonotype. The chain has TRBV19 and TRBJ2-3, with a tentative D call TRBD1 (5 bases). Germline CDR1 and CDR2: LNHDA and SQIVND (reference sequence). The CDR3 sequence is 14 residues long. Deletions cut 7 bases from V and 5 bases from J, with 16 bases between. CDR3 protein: CASKGLLYEDTQYF. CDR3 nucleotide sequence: TGTGCCAGTAAGGGGTTATTGTATGAAGATACGCAGTATTTT. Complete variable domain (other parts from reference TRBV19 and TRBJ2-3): DGGITQSPKYLFRKEGQNVTLSCEQNLNHDAMYWYRQDPGQGLRLIYYSQIVNDFQKGDIAEGYSVSREKKESFPLTVTSAQKNPTAFYLCASKGLLYEDTQYFGPGTRLTVL.

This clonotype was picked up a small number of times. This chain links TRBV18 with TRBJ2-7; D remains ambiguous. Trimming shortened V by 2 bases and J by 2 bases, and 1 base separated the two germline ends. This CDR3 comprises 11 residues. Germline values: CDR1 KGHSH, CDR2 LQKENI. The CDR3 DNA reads TGTGCCAGCTCACCAACCTACGAGCAGTACTTC. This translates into CASSPTYEQYF.

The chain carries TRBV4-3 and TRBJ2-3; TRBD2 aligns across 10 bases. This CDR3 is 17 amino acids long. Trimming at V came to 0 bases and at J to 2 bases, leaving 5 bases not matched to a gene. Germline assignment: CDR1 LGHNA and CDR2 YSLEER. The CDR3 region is CASSQDASGGVTDTQYF. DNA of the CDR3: TGCGCCAGCAGCCAAGATGCGAGCGGGGGGGTCACAGATACGCAGTATTTT.

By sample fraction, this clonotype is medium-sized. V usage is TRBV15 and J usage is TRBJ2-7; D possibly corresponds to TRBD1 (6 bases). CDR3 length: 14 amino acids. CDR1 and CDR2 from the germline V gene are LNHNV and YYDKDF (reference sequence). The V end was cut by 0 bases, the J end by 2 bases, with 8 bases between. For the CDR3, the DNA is TGTGCCACCAGCAGAGAGGCAGGGGCCTACGAGCAGTACTTC. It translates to CATSREAGAYEQYF.

For the CDR3, the DNA is TGTGCCAGCTCACCCGCAGGGCAAGAGACCCAGTACTTC. Its protein product is CASSPAGQETQYF. V gene TRBV18 combines with J gene TRBJ2-5; tentatively, D is TRBD1 (5 bases). Trimming stripped 3 bases from V and 2 bases from J, with 7 bases between. Germline CDR1 KGHSH, CDR2 LQKENI. The CDR3 length is 13 residues.

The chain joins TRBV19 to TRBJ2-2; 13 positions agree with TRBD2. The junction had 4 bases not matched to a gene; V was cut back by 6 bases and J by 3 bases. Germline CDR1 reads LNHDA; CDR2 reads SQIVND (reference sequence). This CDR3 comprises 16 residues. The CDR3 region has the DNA TGTGCCAGTAGCCCCGGACTAGCGGGAGACACCGGGGAGCTGTTTTTT. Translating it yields CASSPGLAGDTGELFF.

The CDR3 DNA is TGTGCCATCAGTGAGGCTAGCGGAGTAAGCTCCTACAATGAGCAGTTCTTC. This sequence encodes CAISEASGVSSYNEQFF. The V and J genes are TRBV10-3 and TRBJ2-1; TRBD2 agrees at 7 bases. CDR3 length: 17 amino acids. CDR1 and CDR2 (germline): ENHRY, SYGVKD. With V trimmed by 2 bases and J by 0 bases, 7 bases remained unmatched.

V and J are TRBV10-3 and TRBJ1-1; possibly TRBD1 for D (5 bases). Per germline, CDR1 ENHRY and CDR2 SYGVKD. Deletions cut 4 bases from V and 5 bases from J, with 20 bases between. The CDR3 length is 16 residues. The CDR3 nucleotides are TGTGCCATCAGTGTGGGGCTAGTGGGGGAAACGACTGAAGCTTTCTTT. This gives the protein CAISVGLVGETTEAFF.